These 17 T cell receptor beta chains came from one sample sequenced in a study of post-analysis software for immune sequencing data. The study, taken as a whole, reports: Compared with controls, patients had more of roughly five TRBV segments, including TRBV5-6, TRBV5-1 and TRBV20-1.

Unique molecular identifiers had been added to the TCR beta cDNA libraries. From the PCR reads, TCRdb called clonotypes with MiXCR, one entry per CDR3 protein. The profile shows around 400,000 distinct CDR3 sequences, approximately 38% of them singletons. For these receptors, no antigen is known. Sequencing was performed on blood. These receptors were obtained from a girl aged 5-17 years with multiple sclerosis.

This clonotype was detected only a few times. Relative to the germline gene, one junction end is altered; a read error may explain this. The chain combines TRBV5-1 with TRBJ2-1; TRBD2 aligns across 7 bases. The CDR3 runs to 13 residues. CDR1 SGHRS and CDR2 YFSETQ come from the germline V gene. The CDR3: CASSTREGTEEFF. As DNA, the CDR3 is TGCGCCAGCAGCACCAGGGAGGGGACTGAGGAGTTCTTC.

This clonotype came up a few times. V gene TRBV7-9 combines with J gene TRBJ1-1, with D perhaps TRBD1 (5 bases). CDR1 and CDR2 from the germline V gene are SEHNR and FQNEAQ (reference sequence). This CDR3 is built from 12 residues. The V end was cut by 4 bases, the J end by 7 bases, with 10 bases between. Here the CDR3 reads CASSWRDREAFF. CDR3 in DNA: TGTGCCAGCAGCTGGCGGGACCGTGAAGCTTTCTTT.

A word on this clonotype: At one end the junction does not follow the germline gene, possibly because of a read error. The V call is TRBV3-1, the J call TRBJ2-1; D gene uncertain. The CDR3 extends over 15 amino acids. Looked up from germline, CDR1 is LGHDT and CDR2 is YNNKEL (reference sequence). CDR3: CASIQRTSSYNEQFF. CDR3 nucleotides: TGTGCCAGCATCCAAAGGACCAGCTCCTACAATGAGCAGTTCTTC.

This clonotype was picked up one time. V is TRBV5-1 and J is TRBJ2-1; 9 nucleotides match TRBD2. Germline V CDR1 and CDR2: SGHRS, YFSETQ. J was trimmed by 2 bases and V by 7 bases; bases with no gene match: 7. The CDR3 has 15 residues. This chain's CDR3 is CASRPSGDPYNEQFF. In DNA form, the CDR3 reads TGCGCCAGCCGGCCTAGCGGGGATCCCTACAATGAGCAGTTCTTC.

This clonotype has just a few counts. This sequence joins TRBV5-1 and TRBJ2-1, with TRBD1 matching over 9 bases. V was clipped by 0 bases and J by 0 bases; unmatched bases: 10. This CDR3 has 19 residues. Germline CDR1 is SGHRS and CDR2 is YFSETQ. The CDR3 is CASSLVPGQGTISYNEQFF. The CDR3 region has the DNA TGCGCCAGCAGCTTGGTCCCGGGACAGGGAACGATCTCCTACAATGAGCAGTTCTTC.

This chain's CDR3 is CASTLGTGETQYF. CDR3 DNA: TGTGCCAGCACATTGGGTACAGGGGAGACCCAGTACTTC. The chain uses TRBV12-3 or TRBV12-4 and TRBJ2-5; D might be TRBD1 (6 bases). Trimming stripped 7 bases from V and 5 bases from J, with 14 bases between. The CDR3 is 13 amino acids.

V gene TRBV4-1 combines with J gene TRBJ1-5; no firm D call. The germline V and J ends were trimmed by 0 bases and 6 bases, with 12 bases remaining between them. This CDR3 has 15 residues. CDR1 and CDR2 (germline): MGHRA, YSYEKL. DNA of the CDR3: TGCGCCAGCAGCCAAGATGATTGGGAGGGTCAGCCCCAGCATTTT. This translates into CASSQDDWEGQPQHF.

The chain employs TRBV6-1 and TRBJ2-1; D not certain. Trimming left V 7 bases short and J 1 base short, with 20 bases between. Germline V gene data show CDR1 as MNHNS and CDR2 as SASEGT. This CDR3 is built from 17 residues. The DNA of the CDR3 is TGTGCCAGCACCCCGTTGACGTCTCCCTATTCCTACAATGAGCAGTTCTTC. Translating gives CASTPLTSPYSYNEQFF.

Worth noting for this clonotype: Germline is not matched at one junction end, which may reflect a read error. This chain connects TRBV4-2 to TRBJ2-7; the D is unclear. TRBJ2-5 matches the DNA end more closely, so the J call is doubtful. Germline CDR1 reads LGHNA; CDR2 reads YNFKEQ. The CDR3 extends over 14 amino acids. The CDR3: CARSQEAGGETQYF. CDR3 sequence (DNA): TGTGCCCGCAGCCAAGAGGCAGGTGGAGAGACCCAGTACTTC.

The V call is TRBV7-2, the J call TRBJ2-7, with 7 bases identical to TRBD1. V lost 1 base, J lost 5 bases, and 14 bases stayed unmatched. The CDR3 sequence is 17 residues long. The germline gives CDR1 SGHTA, CDR2 FQGNSA. CDR3 DNA sequence: TGTGCCAGCAGCTTAGACATATTACGGGACAGTTTCGACGAGCAGTACTTC. Its protein is CASSLDILRDSFDEQYF.

The table lists this clonotype with many counts. The chain combines TRBV5-1 with TRBJ1-2; 7 bases are a match to TRBD1. The V segment lost 0 bases and the J segment 3 bases; nucleotides outside the gene matches: 5. The length of the CDR3 is 15 residues. Germline assignment: CDR1 SGHRS and CDR2 YFSETQ. CDR3 sequence reads: CASSLEAGGHYGYTF. The CDR3 DNA reads TGCGCCAGCAGCTTGGAGGCAGGGGGGCACTATGGCTACACCTTC.

This sequence joins TRBV3-1 and TRBJ2-7; D ambiguous. Trimming took off 1 base at V and 5 bases at J, with 6 bases between the two ends. The CDR3 is made up of 12 amino acids. Germline V gene data show CDR1 as LGHDT and CDR2 as YNNKEL (reference sequence). The CDR3 region is CASSQVPHEQYF. CDR3 bases: TGTGCCAGCAGCCAAGTCCCCCACGAGCAGTACTTC.

This clonotype showed up just a few times. The rearrangement joins TRBV18 to TRBJ1-2; D possibly corresponds to TRBD1 (5 bases). The CDR3 loop spans 13 amino acids. Germline V lookup: CDR1 KGHSH, CDR2 LQKENI. Trimming removed 1 base at V and 6 bases at J, with 9 bases between. CDR3 sequence: CASSPLREDGYTF. In DNA, the CDR3 is TGTGCCAGCTCACCACTCAGGGAGGATGGCTACACCTTC. Combining the CDR3 with reference TRBV18 and TRBJ1-2 gives the whole variable domain NAGVMQNPRHLVRRRGQEARLRCSPMKGHSHVYWYRQLPEEGLKFMVYLQKENIIDESGMPKERFSAEFPKEGPSILRIQQVVRGDSAAYFCASSPLREDGYTFGSGTRLTVV.

Remarks on this clonotype: The junction and the germline gene differ at one end; a read error may be behind it. The chain joins TRBV6-6 to TRBJ1-2; TRBD1 is a possible D gene (5 bases). CDR3 length: 17 amino acids. In germline, CDR1 is MNHNY, CDR2 SVGAGI (reference sequence). The CDR3 region is CAGSYTLDPRDGYGYTF. The CDR3 region has the DNA TGTGCCGGCAGTTACACGCTGGACCCTAGGGACGGCTATGGCTACACCTTC.

V and J are TRBV5-1 and TRBJ2-3; 11 bases line up with TRBD1. Germline trimming cut 1 base from V and 5 bases from J; bases unmatched to any gene: 6. The germline CDR1 and CDR2 sequences are SGHRS and YFSETQ. The CDR3 totals 16 residues. The CDR3 reads CASSLWTGGAEDTQYF. The DNA for the CDR3 is TGCGCCAGCAGCTTGTGGACAGGGGGCGCAGAAGATACGCAGTATTTT.

The table lists this clonotype with a few counts. Mismatch with germline at one junction end may stem from a read error. In DNA, the CDR3 is TGTGCCAGCAGCTTGGACAGGAGGGACACTGAAGCTTTCTTT. It is translated as CASSLDRRDTEAFF. This sequence joins TRBV5-1 and TRBJ1-1, with 7 bases aligning to TRBD1. From germline, CDR1 is SGHRS and CDR2 YFSETQ. CDR3 length: 14 amino acids.

The table lists this clonotype with a few counts. The rearrangement uses TRBV25-1 and TRBJ2-7; possibly TRBD1 for D (6 bases). Trimming shortened V by 5 bases and J by 3 bases, and 11 bases separated the two germline ends. CDR3 length equals 13 residues. Germline V CDR1 and CDR2: MGHDK, SYGVNS. CDR3 loop: CASSPWTVYEQYF. For the CDR3, the DNA is TGTGCCAGCAGTCCCTGGACAGTCTACGAGCAGTACTTC.